The 9 T cell receptor beta chains below all came from one sample that was sequenced in a study of blood T cells in healthy people across ages. Primed by a sample-barcoded 5' primer and a J-beta primer mix, a second PCR proceeded for 7 to 11 cycles. TCRdb re-called the 5' RACE reads through MiXCR, storing one row per CDR3 protein. The data show about 1.6 million distinct CDR3 sequences, with about 32% seen just once and approximately 11% held by the top ten. The material sequenced was blood. These receptors were obtained from a woman in her twenties or thirties in good health.

This chain links TRBV28 with TRBJ1-4; D unclear. The CDR3 spans 15 residues. Per the germline V gene, CDR1 is MDHEN and CDR2 is SYDVKM. Trimming removed 8 bases from V and 3 bases from J, with 16 bases in between. CDR3 nucleotides: TGTGCCAGCCACCGCGCTAACACGGCTAATGAAAAACTGTTTTTT. It specifies CASHRANTANEKLFF. The entire variable domain, with the rest obtained from reference TRBV28 and TRBJ1-4, is as follows: DVKVTQSSRYLVKRTGEKVFLECVQDMDHENMFWYRQDPGLGLRLIYFSYDVKMKEKGDIPEGYSVSREKKERFSLILESASTNQTSMYLCASHRANTANEKLFFGSGTQLSVL.

The chain carries TRBV4-2 and TRBJ2-5; 7 nucleotides match TRBD2. V shed 0 bases, J shed 5 bases, and the junction held 9 bases outside the gene matches. Germline CDR1 reads LGHNA; CDR2 reads YNFKEQ. There are 16 residues in the CDR3. CDR3 protein: CASSQDSGLAVETQYF. The DNA of the CDR3 is TGTGCCAGCAGCCAAGATTCCGGGCTAGCGGTGGAGACCCAGTACTTC.

The J gene is TRBJ1-4, the V gene TRBV5-1, with D possibly being TRBD1 (5 bases). V lost 4 bases and J 8 bases, leaving 12 bases between the germline ends. Germline CDR1 is SGHRS and CDR2 is YFSETQ. This CDR3 is 13 amino acids long. This CDR3 reads CASSPGDSEKLFF. DNA of the CDR3: TGCGCCAGCAGCCCCGGGGACTCCGAAAAACTGTTTTTT.

The rearrangement links TRBV20-1 to TRBJ2-3; 11 positions agree with TRBD2. Germline CDR1 DFQATT, CDR2 SNEGSKA (reference sequence). CDR3 size: 16 residues. The junction had 6 bases not matched to a gene; V was cut back by 1 base and J by 3 bases. In nucleotides, the CDR3 is TGCAGTGCTAGAGCATATAGCGGGGGGGGAACAGATACGCAGTATTTT. The encoded protein is CSARAYSGGGTDTQYF.

This sequence joins TRBV7-3 and TRBJ2-1; TRBD2 agrees at 7 bases. CDR3 length: 15 amino acids. V lost 5 bases, J lost 2 bases, and 6 bases stayed unmatched. The germline V gene has CDR1 SGHTA and CDR2 FQGTGA. This chain's CDR3 is CASSGGEGTYNEQFF. The CDR3 DNA follows: TGTGCCAGCAGCGGCGGGGAGGGTACCTACAATGAGCAGTTCTTC.

V usage is TRBV3-1 and J usage is TRBJ2-7; the D gene is possibly TRBD1 (6 bases). This CDR3 comprises 14 residues. The V gene lost 4 bases and the J gene lost 0 bases, with 10 bases spanning the gap. Germline V gene data show CDR1 as LGHDT and CDR2 as YNNKEL (reference sequence). The CDR3 spells CASSPWDNSYEQYF. CDR3 DNA sequence: TGTGCCAGCAGCCCCTGGGACAACTCCTACGAGCAGTACTTC.

The J gene is TRBJ1-2, the V gene TRBV27; 7 positions match TRBD1. Germline loops: CDR1 MNHEY, CDR2 SMNVEV (reference sequence). CDR3 length: 16 amino acids. Losses at the gene ends were 4 bases for V and 3 bases for J; bases not matched to a gene: 11. The CDR3 region has the DNA TGTGCCAGCAGTTCACAGGGGTCGGGGTTGGACTATGGCTACACCTTC. This gives the protein CASSSQGSGLDYGYTF.

V gene TRBV28 combines with J gene TRBJ1-2; tentatively, D is TRBD1 (6 bases). V was trimmed by 3 bases and J by 4 bases, leaving 15 bases between them. Germline-derived CDR1 and CDR2 are MDHEN and SYDVKM. The CDR3 has 15 amino acids. For the CDR3, the DNA is TGTGCCAGCAGTTTGATCGACAGGTTAATCTATGGCTACACCTTC. Its protein product is CASSLIDRLIYGYTF.

Details on this clonotype: A junction boundary mismatches the germline segment, possibly from a read error. This chain joins TRBV3-1 and TRBJ2-5, with 13 bases fitting TRBD2. The CDR3 has 15 residues. Germline V gene lookup returns CDR1 LGHDT and CDR2 YNNKEL (reference sequence). CDR3 DNA: TGTACCAGCAGCCAGGGACTAGCGGGAAAAGAGACCCAGTACTTC. Protein: CTSSQGLAGKETQYF.